A selection of T cell receptor beta chains follows, all from one sample in a study of tumor-infiltrating lymphocytes in primary liver carcinoma. TCRdb re-called the multiplex PCR reads through MiXCR, storing one row per CDR3 protein. The sample yields roughly 100,000 distinct CDR3 sequences, around 80% seen once. Sequencing used liver tumor tissue from sampling region 3. These TCRs come from a man aged 40-49 years with primary liver carcinoma and hepatitis B virus infection. Each CDR3 is given with its conserved first and last residue. D genes are given only for firm matches. Where a row states a size, it is once, few, many or the class of an expanded clone; other rows omit it.

CDR3 length: 13
V gene: TRBV6-5
D gene: NA
clone size: NA
J gene: TRBJ1-2
CDR3 protein: CAISTWFGYGYTF
CDR3 DNA: TGTGCCATCAGCACATGGTTTGGCTATGGCTACACATTC

CDR3 length: 14
V gene: TRBV7-2
D gene: NA
clone size: few
J gene: TRBJ2-3
CDR3 protein: CASSLVVSADTQYF
CDR3 DNA: TGTGCCAGCAGCTTAGTCGTTAGCGCTGATACGCAGTATTTT

CDR3 length: 14
V gene: TRBV4-1
D gene: NA
clone size: NA
J gene: TRBJ1-1
CDR3 protein: CASGRGVANTEAFF
CDR3 DNA: TGCGCCAGCGGTCGGGGTGTGGCTAACACTGAAGCTTTCTTT

CDR3 length: 15
V gene: TRBV11-2
D gene: NA
clone size: NA
J gene: TRBJ2-2
CDR3 protein: CDCSPWTANTWELFF
CDR3 DNA: TGTGACTGCAGTCCATGGACTGCGAACACCTGGGAGCTGTTTTTT

CDR3 length: 17
V gene: TRBV5-5
D gene: TRBD2
clone size: NA
J gene: TRBJ2-1
CDR3 protein: CASSRALGPAGENEQFF
CDR3 DNA: TGTGCCAGTAGCCGGGCTCTAGGCCCAGCGGGAGAAAATGAGCAGTTCTTC

CDR3 length: 13
V gene: TRBV11-2
D gene: TRBD2
clone size: NA
J gene: TRBJ2-1
CDR3 protein: CASSWTSGGEQFF
CDR3 DNA: TGTGCCAGCAGCTGGACTAGCGGTGGTGAGCAGTTCTTC

CDR3 length: 16
V gene: TRBV14
D gene: TRBD2
clone size: NA
J gene: TRBJ2-1
CDR3 protein: CAYSAVAGWVNNEQFF
CDR3 DNA: TGTGCCTACAGTGCCGTAGCGGGATGGGTAAACAATGAGCAATTCTTC

CDR3 length: 17
V gene: TRBV6-2/TRBV6-3
D gene: NA
clone size: NA
J gene: TRBJ2-7
CDR3 protein: CASSYPDLGRRSYEQYF
CDR3 DNA: TGTGCCAGCAGTTACCCCGACTTGGGACGACGATCCTATGAGCAGTACTTC

CDR3 length: 16
V gene: TRBV9
D gene: TRBD2
clone size: NA
J gene: TRBJ2-1
CDR3 protein: CASSPGTSGSYNGQFF
CDR3 DNA: TGTGCCAGCAGTCCCGGGACTAGCGGGTCCTACAATGGGCAGTTCTTC

CDR3 length: 14
V gene: TRBV7-9
D gene: NA
clone size: once
J gene: TRBJ1-5
CDR3 protein: CASGRDYSNQPQHF
CDR3 DNA: TGTGCCAGCGGCCGAGATTATAGTAATCAGCCCCAGCATTTT

CDR3 length: 16
V gene: TRBV4-2
D gene: TRBD1
clone size: once
J gene: TRBJ2-1
CDR3 protein: CANSQEFRGSYNEQFF
CDR3 DNA: TGTGCCAACAGCCAAGAATTCAGGGGGAGTTACAATGAGCAGTTCTTC

CDR3 length: 13
V gene: TRBV18
D gene: NA
clone size: NA
J gene: TRBJ2-5
CDR3 protein: CASSPLVGEEQYF
CDR3 DNA: TGTGCCAGCTCACCTTTAGTGGGAGAAGAGCAATACTTC

CDR3 length: 15
V gene: TRBV29-1
D gene: TRBD2
clone size: NA
J gene: TRBJ2-5
CDR3 protein: CSVRTSGRCAGTQYF
CDR3 DNA: TGCAGCGTTCGGACTAGCGGGAGATGTGCAGGGACCCAGTACTTC

CDR3 length: 16
V gene: TRBV29-1
D gene: TRBD2
clone size: NA
J gene: TRBJ2-1
CDR3 protein: CSVKGLTGRGFNEQFF
CDR3 DNA: TGCAGCGTTAAGGGACTAACGGGAAGAGGTTTCAATGAGCAGTTCTTC

CDR3 length: 17
V gene: TRBV7-8
D gene: NA
clone size: NA
J gene: TRBJ2-1
CDR3 protein: CASSLAGGLTRGNEQFF
CDR3 DNA: TGTGCCAGCAGCTTGGCTGGGGGCCTCACCCGGGGCAATGAGCAGTTCTTC

CDR3 length: 17
V gene: TRBV6-6
D gene: NA
clone size: NA
J gene: TRBJ2-7
CDR3 protein: CASSSSSDQGPRDEQYF
CDR3 DNA: TGTGCCAGCAGTTCCTCGTCGGACCAGGGGCCTAGGGACGAGCAATACTTC

CDR3 length: 14
V gene: TRBV7-3
D gene: NA
clone size: many
J gene: TRBJ2-1
CDR3 protein: CASSLTRGGSEQFF
CDR3 DNA: TGTGCCAGCAGCTTGACAAGGGGGGGGAGTGAGCAGTTCTTC

CDR3 length: 12
V gene: TRBV6-1
D gene: NA
clone size: few
J gene: TRBJ2-1
CDR3 protein: CVSSKAWDEQFF
CDR3 DNA: TGTGTCAGCAGTAAAGCGTGGGATGAGCAGTTCTTC

CDR3 length: 14
V gene: TRBV19
D gene: NA
clone size: NA
J gene: TRBJ1-5
CDR3 protein: CASSPGFGNQPQRF
CDR3 DNA: TGTGCCAGTTCCCCAGGCTTCGGCAATCAGCCCCAGCGTTTT

CDR3 length: 16
V gene: TRBV10-3
D gene: TRBD2
clone size: once
J gene: TRBJ2-1
CDR3 protein: CTISTGLAGNYNEQFF
CDR3 DNA: TGTACCATCAGCACGGGACTAGCAGGGAACTACAATGAGCAGTTCTTC

CDR3 length: 16
V gene: TRBV6-6
D gene: NA
clone size: NA
J gene: TRBJ1-6
CDR3 protein: CASSLPEGGLGSPLLF
CDR3 DNA: TGTGCCAGCAGTTTACCAGAGGGGGGACTAGGTTCACCCCTCCTCTTT

CDR3 length: 16
V gene: TRBV6-1
D gene: TRBD2
clone size: NA
J gene: TRBJ2-1
CDR3 protein: CASSTLISGRCHEQFF
CDR3 DNA: TGTGCCAGCAGTACCTTGATTAGCGGGAGATGCCATGAGCAGTTCTTC

CDR3 length: 15
V gene: TRBV28
D gene: TRBD2
clone size: few
J gene: TRBJ2-7
CDR3 protein: CASRKLAGGYYEHYF
CDR3 DNA: TGTGCCAGCAGGAAACTAGCGGGAGGCTACTACGAGCACTACTTC

CDR3 length: 12
V gene: TRBV29-1
D gene: NA
clone size: NA
J gene: TRBJ1-5
CDR3 protein: CSVGEQVQPQQF
CDR3 DNA: TGCAGCGTTGGGGAACAGGTGCAGCCCCAGCAATTT

CDR3 length: 15
V gene: TRBV6-6
D gene: TRBD1
clone size: NA
J gene: TRBJ1-1
CDR3 protein: CSSRKQGAADTEAFF
CDR3 DNA: TGTTCCAGCAGGAAACAGGGGGCCGCAGACACTGAGGCTTTCTTT

CDR3 length: 14
V gene: TRBV4-2
D gene: NA
clone size: once
J gene: TRBJ2-1
CDR3 protein: CASSQSGFDNEQLF
CDR3 DNA: TGTGCCAGCAGCCAAAGTGGATTTGACAATGAGCAGTTATTC

CDR3 length: 16
V gene: TRBV5-1
D gene: NA
clone size: NA
J gene: TRBJ2-1
CDR3 protein: CASSLAEEQPYNEQFF
CDR3 DNA: TGCGCCAGTAGCTTGGCCGAAGAACAGCCCTACAATGAGCAGTTCTTC

CDR3 length: 14
V gene: TRBV6-6
D gene: NA
clone size: NA
J gene: TRBJ1-5
CDR3 protein: CASGLGSGNQPQHF
CDR3 DNA: TGTGCCAGCGGTTTGGGCAGTGGCAATCAGCCCCAGCATTTT

CDR3 length: 13
V gene: TRBV2
D gene: NA
clone size: NA
J gene: TRBJ1-1
CDR3 protein: CASNEHANTEAFF
CDR3 DNA: TGTGCCAGCAACGAACATGCCAACACTGAAGCTTTCTTT

CDR3 length: 17
V gene: TRBV5-5
D gene: TRBD1
clone size: NA
J gene: TRBJ2-3
CDR3 protein: CVSSLLQGAVRTDTQYF
CDR3 DNA: TGTGTGAGCAGCTTGCTTCAGGGGGCGGTACGCACAGATACGCAGTATTTT

CDR3 length: 15
V gene: TRBV6-2/TRBV6-3
D gene: NA
clone size: once
J gene: TRBJ2-1
CDR3 protein: CASSLLGRGYNDQFF
CDR3 DNA: TGTGCCAGCAGCTTACTTGGCAGGGGCTACAATGACCAGTTCTTC

CDR3 length: 16
V gene: TRBV29-1
D gene: NA
clone size: NA
J gene: TRBJ2-2
CDR3 protein: CSAAEGGDLNTRELFF
CDR3 DNA: TGCAGCGCCGCCGAGGGGGGGGACTTGAACACCAGGGAGCTGTTTTTT

CDR3 length: 13
V gene: TRBV12-3/TRBV12-4
D gene: NA
clone size: NA
J gene: TRBJ2-1
CDR3 protein: CACSYGRDNEQFF
CDR3 DNA: TGTGCCTGCAGTTATGGCAGAGACAATGAGCAGTTCTTC

CDR3 length: 15
V gene: TRBV10-3
D gene: NA
clone size: NA
J gene: TRBJ2-1
CDR3 protein: CAINKGLESYNEQFF
CDR3 DNA: TGTGCCATCAACAAGGGGCTAGAATCCTACAATGAGCAGTTCTTC

CDR3 length: 15
V gene: TRBV4-3
D gene: NA
clone size: NA
J gene: TRBJ1-2
CDR3 protein: CASSQSPAESYGYTF
CDR3 DNA: TGCGCCAGCAGTCAGAGTCCCGCGGAATCCTATGGCTACACCTTC

CDR3 length: 15
V gene: TRBV11-1
D gene: NA
clone size: NA
J gene: TRBJ2-7
CDR3 protein: CASIFSAGTKREQYF
CDR3 DNA: TGTGCCAGCATCTTTTCTGCCGGGACAAAGCGCGAGCAGTACTTC

CDR3 length: 14
V gene: TRBV5-1
D gene: NA
clone size: many
J gene: TRBJ1-6
CDR3 protein: CASSLTGNNSPLHF
CDR3 DNA: TGCGCCAGCAGCTTGACAGGGAATAATTCACCCCTCCACTTT

CDR3 length: 15
V gene: TRBV14
D gene: NA
clone size: NA
J gene: TRBJ2-5
CDR3 protein: CASSQDLAIQETQYF
CDR3 DNA: TGTGCCAGCAGCCAAGATCTAGCCATTCAAGAGACCCAGTACTTC

CDR3 length: 13
V gene: TRBV4-3
D gene: NA
clone size: NA
J gene: TRBJ2-7
CDR3 protein: CASSPYLLEEQYF
CDR3 DNA: TGCGCCAGTAGCCCGTACCTTCTCGAGGAGCAGTACTTC

CDR3 length: 16
V gene: TRBV5-4
D gene: NA
clone size: NA
J gene: TRBJ2-2
CDR3 protein: CASSSAGGTNTGELFF
CDR3 DNA: TGTGCCAGCAGCTCGGCGGGCGGGACGAACACCGGGGAGCTATTTTTT

CDR3 length: 16
V gene: TRBV20-1
D gene: TRBD2
clone size: NA
J gene: TRBJ2-1
CDR3 protein: CSARDWGTRRWDEQFF
CDR3 DNA: TGCAGTGCTAGAGATTGGGGGACTAGACGATGGGATGAGCAGTTCTTC

CDR3 length: 17
V gene: TRBV4-3
D gene: NA
clone size: NA
J gene: TRBJ2-1
CDR3 protein: CASSQGLDDLTYNEPFF
CDR3 DNA: TGCGCCAGCAGCCAAGGGCTCGATGACCTTACCTACAATGAGCCGTTCTTC

CDR3 length: 15
V gene: TRBV5-4
D gene: NA
clone size: NA
J gene: TRBJ2-5
CDR3 protein: CASNLNGDDQETRYF
CDR3 DNA: TGTGCCAGCAACTTGAACGGGGACGACCAAGAGACCCGGTACTTC

CDR3 length: 16
V gene: TRBV6-6
D gene: NA
clone size: NA
J gene: TRBJ2-7
CDR3 protein: CASSYPQPNGSREQYF
CDR3 DNA: TGTGCCAGCAGTTACCCTCAACCAAACGGGAGTCGCGAGCAGTACTTC

CDR3 length: 11
V gene: TRBV28
D gene: NA
clone size: many
J gene: TRBJ2-1
CDR3 protein: CATNRNNEQFF
CDR3 DNA: TGTGCCACCAACAGGAACAATGAGCAGTTCTTC

CDR3 length: 17
V gene: TRBV6-6
D gene: TRBD2
clone size: NA
J gene: TRBJ2-2
CDR3 protein: CASSRRTSRRNTGKLFF
CDR3 DNA: TGTGCCAGCAGCCGCCGGACTAGCAGGAGAAACACCGGGAAGCTGTTTTTT

CDR3 length: 15
V gene: TRBV29-1
D gene: TRBD2
clone size: once
J gene: TRBJ2-2
CDR3 protein: CSIGTSAANTVELFF
CDR3 DNA: TGCAGCATTGGGACTAGCGCGGCGAATACCGTGGAGCTGTTTTTT

CDR3 length: 14
V gene: TRBV4-2
D gene: NA
clone size: NA
J gene: TRBJ1-1
CDR3 protein: CASSQDQGNTEAFF
CDR3 DNA: TGTGCTAGCAGTCAAGATCAGGGGAACACTGAAGCTTTCTTT

CDR3 length: 14
V gene: TRBV6-1
D gene: NA
clone size: NA
J gene: TRBJ2-7
CDR3 protein: CANSEQGFSYVQYF
CDR3 DNA: TGTGCCAACAGTGAACAGGGCTTCTCCTACGTGCAGTACTTC

CDR3 length: 12
V gene: TRBV29-1
D gene: NA
clone size: NA
J gene: TRBJ2-2
CDR3 protein: CSVGSGTGELLF
CDR3 DNA: NA

CDR3 length: 15
V gene: TRBV4-3
D gene: NA
clone size: NA
J gene: TRBJ2-3
CDR3 protein: CASSPEGGRADTQCF
CDR3 DNA: TGCGCCAGCAGCCCGGAGGGTGGAAGGGCAGATACGCAGTGTTTT

CDR3 length: 17
V gene: TRBV24-1
D gene: TRBD1
clone size: NA
J gene: TRBJ2-5
CDR3 protein: CATSAGKRRGGRDTQYF
CDR3 DNA: TGTGCCACCAGTGCGGGCAAAAGACGAGGGGGCAGGGATACCCAGTACTTC

CDR3 length: 15
V gene: TRBV7-9
D gene: TRBD1
clone size: NA
J gene: TRBJ2-3
CDR3 protein: CANSSDRDWVDTQYF
CDR3 DNA: TGTGCCAACAGCTCGGACAGGGATTGGGTAGATACGCAGTATTTT

CDR3 length: 14
V gene: TRBV11-3
D gene: NA
clone size: NA
J gene: TRBJ2-1
CDR3 protein: CAGGLISITDEQFF
CDR3 DNA: TGTGCCGGCGGCTTGATTAGTATTACCGATGAGCAGTTCTTC

CDR3 length: 17
V gene: TRBV11-1
D gene: TRBD2
clone size: NA
J gene: TRBJ2-4
CDR3 protein: CTRSLPGTSGTKNIEYF
CDR3 DNA: TGTACCAGGAGCCTTCCCGGGACTAGCGGGACCAAAAACATTGAGTACTTC